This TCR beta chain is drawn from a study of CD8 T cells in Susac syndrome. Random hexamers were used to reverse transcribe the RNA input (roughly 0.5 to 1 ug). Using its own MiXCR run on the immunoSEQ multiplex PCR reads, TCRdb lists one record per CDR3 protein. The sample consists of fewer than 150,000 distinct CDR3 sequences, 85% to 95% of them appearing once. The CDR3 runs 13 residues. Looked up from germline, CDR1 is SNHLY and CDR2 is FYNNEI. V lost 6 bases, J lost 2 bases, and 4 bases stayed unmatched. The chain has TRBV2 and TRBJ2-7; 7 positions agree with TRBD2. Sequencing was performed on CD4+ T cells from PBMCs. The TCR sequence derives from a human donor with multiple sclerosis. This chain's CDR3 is CASSRDYAYEQYF. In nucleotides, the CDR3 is TGTGCCAGCAGCCGGGACTACGCCTACGAGCAGTACTTC.